Listed here are 5 T cell receptor beta chains from one sample, sequenced in a study of OX40 agonist ivuxolimab in advanced cancers. Repertoires were generated with immunoSEQ multiplex PCR, while TCRdb's copy carries only in-frame clones and drops some. Of about 28,000 clones detected, roughly 80% appear once; the ten largest clones hold 21%. Sample: CD4+ or CD8+ T cells sorted from blood, taken in a trial of the OX40 agonist ivuxolimab. The source is an adult with an advanced solid tumor such as melanoma, head and neck, liver or kidney cancer.

This clone was found once. J is TRBJ2-5 and V is TRBV5-6; D call uncertain. The CDR3 totals 12 residues. The germline gives CDR1 SGHDT, CDR2 YYEEEE. V lost 5 bases and J lost 5, with 10 bases in between. The CDR3 region is CASRSYWETQYF. CDR3 in DNA: TGTGCCAGCAGGTCGTATTGGGAGACCCAGTACTTC.

A single count supports this clone. The chain carries TRBV7-9 and TRBJ2-5; the D gene could be TRBD1 or TRBD2 (5 bases each). Trimming took 7 bases from V and 4 from J, leaving 13 bases between them. The CDR3 contains 13 residues. CDR1 is SEHNR and CDR2 is FQNEAQ in the germline V gene (reference sequence). CDR3 amino acids: CASTPPGPETQYF. CDR3 DNA sequence: TGTGCCAGCACTCCCCCGGGGCCAGAGACCCAGTACTTC. Drawing the rest from reference TRBV7-9 and TRBJ2-5, the complete variable domain is DTGVSQNPRHKITKRGQNVTFRCDPISEHNRLYWYRQTLGQGPEFLTYFQNEAQLEKSRLLSDRFSAERPKGSFSTLEIQRTEQGDSAMYLCASTPPGPETQYFGPGTRLLVL.

This chain connects TRBV29-1 to TRBJ2-1; 8 positions match TRBD2. The V gene end was trimmed by 1 base and the J gene end by 6 bases; junction bases not matched to a gene: 5. Germline CDR1 SQVTM, CDR2 ANQGSEA. The CDR3 runs to 14 residues. The CDR3 loop reads CSVEGREVSNEQFF. CDR3 nucleotide sequence: TGCAGCGTTGAAGGGCGGGAGGTTTCCAATGAGCAGTTCTTC.

This chain joins TRBV28 and TRBJ2-3, with TRBD2 matching over 13 bases. Losses at the gene ends were 6 bases for V and 8 bases for J; bases not matched to a gene: 5. The CDR3 extends over 14 amino acids. Germline CDR1 reads MDHEN; CDR2 reads SYDVKM. CDR3 DNA: TGTGCCAGCAGCCCGGGACTAGCGGGAAGTACGCAGTATTTT. This codes for CASSPGLAGSTQYF. Full variable domain (outside the CDR3, taken from reference TRBV28 and TRBJ2-3): DVKVTQSSRYLVKRTGEKVFLECVQDMDHENMFWYRQDPGLGLRLIYFSYDVKMKEKGDIPEGYSVSREKKERFSLILESASTNQTSMYLCASSPGLAGSTQYFGPGTRLTVL.

This clone appeared once. V gene TRBV7-9 combines with J gene TRBJ2-7; no clear D gene. The germline V gene has CDR1 SEHNR and CDR2 FQNEAQ (reference sequence). V lost 1 base, J lost 2 bases, and 3 bases lay in between. CDR3 size: 12 residues. Written as DNA, the CDR3 is TGTGCCAGCAGCTTAGATCCCTACGAGCAGTACTTC. Translating it yields CASSLDPYEQYF.